A single sample is the source of the 32 T cell receptor beta chains below, sequenced in a study of CXCR3-negative and CXCR3-positive naive CD8 T cells. Preparation of TRB cDNA libraries relied on 5' RACE carrying UMI labels. Each CDR3 protein gets one entry in TCRdb, which reprocessed the 5' RACE reads and gives no DNA. The table lists around 50,000 distinct CDR3 sequences, with about 25% in the top ten. Sequenced sample: memory CD8+ T cells from blood. Receptors originate from a human donor in good health. Some clones in this sample may be carry-over from other donors' samples.

The CDR3 sequence is CSVGVPPPVGYTF. The chain joins TRBV29-1 to TRBJ1-2. Per the germline V gene, CDR1 is SQVTM and CDR2 is ANQGSEA. The CDR3 spans 13 residues.

The chain recombines TRBV28 with TRBJ1-1; the D gene TCRdb calls, TRBD1, cannot be checked with no DNA. The CDR3 totals 15 residues. Germline V gene sequence: CDR1 MDHEN, CDR2 SYDVKM. The CDR3: CASSLPLTGYTEAFF.

The chain uses TRBV20-1 and TRBJ2-3. The CDR3 runs 14 residues. Germline V lookup: CDR1 DFQATT, CDR2 SNEGSKA (reference sequence). The CDR3 is CSARDAVSTDTQYF.

The chain carries TRBV7-9 and TRBJ2-7. The CDR3 has 14 residues. Looked up from germline, CDR1 is SEHNR and CDR2 is FQNEAQ (reference sequence). CDR3 sequence: CASSETGSTYEQYF.

The chain carries TRBV29-1 and TRBJ1-1. The length of the CDR3 is 14 residues. CDR1 SQVTM and CDR2 ANQGSEA come from the germline V gene. The CDR3 sequence: CSVEGRGMNTEAFF.

The chain uses TRBV5-1 and TRBJ1-5; TCRdb designates TRBD1, a call that cannot be tested without DNA. The CDR3 is made up of 15 amino acids. CDR1 and CDR2 (germline): SGHRS, YFSETQ. CDR3 amino acids: CASSLAGQGSQPQHF.

This chain links TRBV28 with TRBJ2-3; TCRdb outputs TRBD2, but without DNA this stays unchecked. This CDR3 comprises 19 residues. The V gene's germline CDR1 is MDHEN and CDR2 SYDVKM. The CDR3 loop is CASSLPSGLGPSGEDTQYF.

This clonotype is deemed medium-sized by its frequency. This sequence joins TRBV7-9 and TRBJ1-1; lacking DNA, the TRBD1 call made by TCRdb goes unchecked. This CDR3 spans 14 amino acids. Germline V gene lookup returns CDR1 SEHNR and CDR2 FQNEAQ (reference sequence). The CDR3: CASSGTALNTEAFF. The full variable domain, completed using reference TRBV7-9 and TRBJ1-1, is DTGVSQNPRHKITKRGQNVTFRCDPISEHNRLYWYRQTLGQGPEFLTYFQNEAQLEKSRLLSDRFSAERPKGSFSTLEIQRTEQGDSAMYLCASSGTALNTEAFFGQGTRLTVV.

The chain couples TRBV6-5 to TRBJ1-1. Germline V CDR1 and CDR2: MNHEY, SVGAGI. This CDR3 comprises 17 residues. The CDR3 sequence: CASTTGGLFEQNSEAFF.

The chain uses TRBV11-3 and TRBJ1-1; the D call from TCRdb, TRBD1, cannot be confirmed without DNA. Germline V gene sequence: CDR1 SGHNT, CDR2 YENEEA. The CDR3 extends over 13 amino acids. The CDR3 sequence is CASTPVGVTEAFF. Filled out from reference TRBV11-3 and TRBJ1-1, the complete variable domain reads EAGVVQSPRYKIIEKKQPVAFWCNPISGHNTLYWYLQNLGQGPELLIRYENEEAVDDSQLPKDRFSAERLKGVDSTLKIQPAELGDSAVYLCASTPVGVTEAFFGQGTRLTVV.

J is TRBJ2-7 and V is TRBV20-1; TCRdb names TRBD1, which stays unverified in the absence of DNA. The CDR3 is 13 residues long. Germline CDR1 is DFQATT and CDR2 is SNEGSKA (reference sequence). CDR3 loop: CSVEDSIAYEQYF.

V gene TRBV20-1 combines with J gene TRBJ2-1; without DNA, the TCRdb call of TRBD2 cannot be checked. The CDR3 has 18 residues. CDR1 is DFQATT, CDR2 SNEGSKA, per germline (reference sequence). CDR3 amino acids: CSAETSGLYPSSYNEQFF.

This chain links TRBV15 with TRBJ2-3; TCRdb gives TRBD2 as the D gene, but with no DNA this cannot be confirmed. CDR1 and CDR2 (germline): LNHNV, YYDKDF (reference sequence). This CDR3 comprises 15 residues. The CDR3 protein is CATSRASGGTDTQYF.

Considering frequency, this clonotype is medium-sized (0.01 to 0.1%). The chain couples TRBV20-1 to TRBJ1-2; there is no DNA to check the TCRdb D call of TRBD1. The CDR3 contains 13 residues. CDR1 and CDR2 (germline): DFQATT, SNEGSKA (reference sequence). The CDR3 region is CSARTGADYGYTF.

The chain couples TRBV4-2 to TRBJ2-7; with no DNA, the TCRdb D assignment of TRBD2 cannot be verified. CDR1 LGHNA and CDR2 YNFKEQ come from the germline V gene. This CDR3 contains 14 residues. This chain's CDR3 is CASSQLAGVGEQYF.

The chain joins TRBV7-2 to TRBJ2-7. In germline, CDR1 is SGHTA, CDR2 FQGNSA. The CDR3 is made up of 13 amino acids. The chain's CDR3 is CASSLVGSDEQYF.

The chain combines TRBV20-1 with TRBJ1-3. CDR3 size: 16 residues. In germline, CDR1 is DFQATT, CDR2 SNEGSKA (reference sequence). The CDR3 loop is CSARDHTENSGNTIYF.

This chain joins TRBV27 and TRBJ2-7. Germline values: CDR1 MNHEY, CDR2 SMNVEV (reference sequence). The CDR3 has 12 amino acids. The CDR3 sequence: CASSLSRTEQYF.

The J gene is TRBJ2-1, the V gene TRBV20-1; absent DNA, TCRdb's TRBD2 call cannot be checked. The CDR3 sequence is 14 residues long. Germline V gene sequence: CDR1 DFQATT, CDR2 SNEGSKA (reference sequence). The CDR3 spells CSARGLAAIYEQFF.

V and J are TRBV20-1 and TRBJ2-1; the D gene TCRdb calls, TRBD2, cannot be checked with no DNA. Germline loops: CDR1 DFQATT, CDR2 SNEGSKA (reference sequence). This CDR3 has 14 residues. The CDR3 protein is CSARGILASNEQFF.

The chain combines TRBV29-1 with TRBJ2-7. The CDR3 covers 12 residues. The germline V gene encodes CDR1 SQVTM and CDR2 ANQGSEA. The CDR3: CSVALGTYEQYF.

This clonotype counts as large by frequency. The V call is TRBV3-1, the J call TRBJ2-6; checking the TCRdb D call of TRBD2 is not possible without DNA. The CDR3 is made up of 17 amino acids. The germline V gene has CDR1 LGHDT and CDR2 YNNKEL (reference sequence). The CDR3 loop is CASSQGTSSSGANVLTF.

The rearrangement uses TRBV9 and TRBJ2-3; the TCRdb D gene call, TRBD2, has no DNA to confirm it. The germline V gene has CDR1 SGDLS and CDR2 YYNGEE. The CDR3 is 16 amino acids. The CDR3 protein is CASSIGTSGYTDTQYF.

V and J are TRBV5-6 and TRBJ2-7; TCRdb selects TRBD1, and the lack of DNA leaves this call unchecked. The CDR3 length is 12 residues. CDR1 is SGHDT and CDR2 is YYEEEE in the germline V gene. CDR3 sequence: CASRQQGYEQYF.

The chain couples TRBV27 to TRBJ1-5; TCRdb names TRBD1, which stays unverified in the absence of DNA. CDR1 MNHEY and CDR2 SMNVEV come from the germline V gene (reference sequence). The CDR3 has 14 residues. CDR3 amino acids: CASSSQGPNQPQHF.

The chain is built from TRBV11-3 and TRBJ2-2; the TCRdb call, TRBD1, lacks DNA for checking. This CDR3 spans 14 amino acids. The germline V gene has CDR1 SGHNT and CDR2 YENEEA. CDR3: CASTQGASTGELFF.

The gene calls are TRBV29-1 and TRBJ2-7; TCRdb proposes TRBD1, but this gene call is untestable without DNA. This CDR3 spans 14 amino acids. Germline-derived CDR1 and CDR2 are SQVTM and ANQGSEA. CDR3 region: CSVDGLNGGYEQYF.

The chain carries TRBV15 and TRBJ1-2; checking the TCRdb D call of TRBD1 is not possible without DNA. Germline V gene data show CDR1 as LNHNV and CDR2 as YYDKDF (reference sequence). The CDR3 runs to 13 residues. The CDR3 reads CATSPRTGDGYTF.

This chain uses TRBV7-8 with TRBJ1-1; TCRdb's assignment of TRBD1 cannot be checked, as there is no DNA. The length of the CDR3 is 11 residues. Germline V gene data show CDR1 as SGHVS and CDR2 as FQNEAQ. The CDR3 sequence is CASSPGVEAFF.

The CDR3 is CASSVRVFTNTGELFF. The rearrangement uses TRBV9 and TRBJ2-2; TCRdb lists TRBD2, though no DNA is available to test this call. Germline V gene lookup returns CDR1 SGDLS and CDR2 YYNGEE. CDR3 length: 16 amino acids. Full variable domain (outside the CDR3, taken from reference TRBV9 and TRBJ2-2): DSGVTQTPKHLITATGQRVTLRCSPRSGDLSVYWYQQSLDQGLQFLIQYYNGEERAKGNILERFSAQQFPDLHSELNLSSLELGDSALYFCASSVRVFTNTGELFFGEGSRLTVL.

J is TRBJ1-1 and V is TRBV30. CDR3 length equals 14 residues. Germline V gene sequence: CDR1 GTSNPN, CDR2 SVGIG (reference sequence). CDR3 in amino acids: CASYRWGRDTEAFF.

CDR3: CASSSPGQGTYEQYF. The chain has TRBV7-2 and TRBJ2-7; the D gene TCRdb calls, TRBD1, cannot be checked with no DNA. CDR3 length: 15 amino acids. The V gene's germline CDR1 is SGHTA and CDR2 FQGNSA.